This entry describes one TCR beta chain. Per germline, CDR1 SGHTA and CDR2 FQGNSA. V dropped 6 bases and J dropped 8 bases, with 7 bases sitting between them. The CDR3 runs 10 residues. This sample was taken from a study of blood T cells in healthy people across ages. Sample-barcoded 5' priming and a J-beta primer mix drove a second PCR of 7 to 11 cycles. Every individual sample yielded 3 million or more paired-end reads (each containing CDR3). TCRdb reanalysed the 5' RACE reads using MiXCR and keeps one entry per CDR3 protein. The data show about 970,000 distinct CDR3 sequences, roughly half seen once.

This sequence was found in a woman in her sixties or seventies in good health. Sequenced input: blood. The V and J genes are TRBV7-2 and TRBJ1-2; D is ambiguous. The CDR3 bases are TGTGCCAGCAGTCAAGAAGGCTACACCTTC. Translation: CASSQEGYTF.